These 15 T cell receptor beta chains share one sample of origin, sequenced in a study of spatial heterogeneity in lung cancer. Each CDR3 protein is one row after TCRdb ran MiXCR on the 5' RACE reads. The sample carries 3,500 to 5,000 distinct CDR3 sequences, about 53% recorded once. Noted time point: sample taken at primary tumor resection. From tumor, nontumor lung or frozen PBMC, whole RNA was taken unsorted for sequencing. This specimen was PBMCs, taken at surgery. Receptor source: a female donor with early-stage non-small cell lung cancer.

With respect to this clonotype: This beta chain turned up in a library designed for alpha chains; as an off-target read, its abundance says little. The CDR3 loop reads CASSLGGQGRNEQYV. DNA for the CDR3: TGTGCCAGCAGCTTGGGAGGACAGGGAAGAAACGAGCAGTACGTC. The gene calls are TRBV5-4 and TRBJ2-7, with 8 bases identical to TRBD1. The V gene end was trimmed by 0 bases and the J gene end by 5 bases; junction bases not matched to a gene: 7. Germline CDR1 is SGHNT and CDR2 is YYREEE (reference sequence). CDR3 size: 15 residues.

This clonotype has more than one count but fewer than ten. Within a library made for alpha chains, this beta chain is off target, and its count is uninformative. V gene TRBV5-6 combines with J gene TRBJ2-7; D remains ambiguous. This CDR3 region has 11 residues. V gave up 2 bases and J gave up 4 bases, with 4 bases separating them. The germline V gene has CDR1 SGHDT and CDR2 YYEEEE. The DNA of the CDR3 is TGTGCCAGCAGCTTCAAGTACGAGCAGTACTTC. Translation gives CASSFKYEQYF.

Remarks on this clonotype: This beta chain is a stray sequence in a library constructed for alpha chains; its clone size is not meaningful. The V gene is TRBV7-6, the J gene TRBJ2-5, with 8 bases that match TRBD1. The length of the CDR3 is 15 residues. Losses at the gene ends were 5 bases for V and 5 bases for J; bases not matched to a gene: 10. Germline V gives CDR1 SGHVS, CDR2 FNYEAQ. The CDR3 region has the DNA TGTGCCAGCAGCGCCGGGACAGGCGGAGCGGAGACCCAGTACTTC. As protein: CASSAGTGGAETQYF. Full variable domain (outside the CDR3, taken from reference TRBV7-6 and TRBJ2-5): GAGVSQSPRYKVTKRGQDVALRCDPISGHVSLYWYRQALGQGPEFLTYFNYEAQQDKSGLPNDRFSAERPEGSISTLTIQRTEQRDSAMYRCASSAGTGGAETQYFGPGTRLLVL.

About this clonotype itself: A library prepared for alpha chains yielded this beta chain as an off-target read; its size is of little meaning. J is TRBJ2-4 and V is TRBV7-2; D not resolved. CDR3 length: 16 residues. Germline lookup yields CDR1 SGHTA and CDR2 FQGNSA. V lost 3 bases and J lost 0, with 12 bases in between. In DNA form, the CDR3 reads TGTGCCAGCAGCTTCAGCAGTAGTGGAGCCAAAAACATTCAGTACTTC. Amino acids: CASSFSSSGAKNIQYF.

Comment on this clonotype: In a library made to pick up alpha chains, this beta chain is a stray read with a size that means little. This chain joins TRBV2 and TRBJ2-3; 10 bases are a match to TRBD2. In germline, CDR1 is SNHLY, CDR2 FYNNEI. Trimming cost V 6 bases and J 7 bases; bases outside gene matches: 10. The CDR3 consists of 15 residues. CDR3 nucleotides: TGTGCCAGCAGACCCCGAGCGGGAGGGCGAAATACGCAGTATTTT. Amino acids: CASRPRAGGRNTQYF.

This clonotype is a singleton in its sample. This beta chain came through as a stray read in a library set up for alpha chains, and its size says little. The chain employs TRBV7-9 and TRBJ2-1, with 9 bases lining up with TRBD2. The ends lost 0 bases at V and 1 base at J; junction bases unmatched: 4. The CDR3 covers 17 residues. CDR1 SEHNR and CDR2 FQNEAQ come from the germline V gene (reference sequence). CDR3 DNA: TGTGCCAGCAGCTTAGCGCTCGGACTAGCGTCCTACAATGAGCAGTTCTTC. Translated: CASSLALGLASYNEQFF. Full variable domain (remainder filled in from reference TRBV7-9 and TRBJ2-1): DTGVSQNPRHKITKRGQNVTFRCDPISEHNRLYWYRQTLGQGPEFLTYFQNEAQLEKSRLLSDRFSAERPKGSFSTLEIQRTEQGDSAMYLCASSLALGLASYNEQFFGPGTRLTVL.

As concerns this clonotype: This beta chain was picked up by a library intended for alpha chains and is off target, so its count carries little meaning. V usage is TRBV25-1 and J usage is TRBJ2-1, with D perhaps matching TRBD1 (6 bases). The CDR3 has 12 residues. The V end was cut by 8 bases, the J end by 15 bases, with 20 bases between. Germline values: CDR1 MGHDK, CDR2 SYGVNS. CDR3 residues: CASDQPKQGMFF. The CDR3 region has the DNA TGTGCCAGCGACCAACCTAAACAGGGCATGTTCTTC.

On this clonotype: Within a library made for alpha chains, this beta chain is off target, and its count is uninformative. The rearrangement links TRBV19 to TRBJ2-5, with D unclear. The ends were cut back, 1 base at V and 2 bases at J, with 11 bases in the middle. The CDR3 is made up of 15 amino acids. The germline V gene has CDR1 LNHDA and CDR2 SQIVND (reference sequence). The CDR3 nucleotides are TGTGCCAGTAGTATAGGGCCAGCACTACAAGAGACCCAGTACTTC. As protein: CASSIGPALQETQYF.

With respect to this clonotype: This beta chain is an unintended read in a library built for alpha chains; its size means little. The V and J genes are TRBV27 and TRBJ2-3; D possibly corresponds to TRBD2 (5 bases). The CDR3 has 13 amino acids. Germline CDR1 is MNHEY and CDR2 is SMNVEV (reference sequence). Trimming stripped 4 bases from V and 6 bases from J, with 11 bases between. The CDR3 DNA follows: TGTGCCAGCAGTTCCCTAGCTCGGGATACGCAGTATTTT. Protein product: CASSSLARDTQYF.

For this clonotype: This beta chain is off target for a library built for alpha chains, so its abundance means little. The chain recombines TRBV28 with TRBJ2-3, with 7 bases aligning to TRBD1. The CDR3 has 14 amino acids. Looked up from germline, CDR1 is MDHEN and CDR2 is SYDVKM. V was clipped by 5 bases and J by 1 base; unmatched bases: 3. CDR3 sequence reads: CASSQTGGTDTQYF. The CDR3 DNA sequence: TGTGCCAGCAGTCAAACAGGGGGCACAGATACGCAGTATTTT.

With regard to this clonotype: With the library built for alpha chains, this beta chain is off target and its frequency is not meaningful. V is TRBV20-1 and J is TRBJ2-2; TRBD2 matches 12 bases. There are 14 residues in the CDR3. The junction had 3 bases not matched to a gene; V was cut back by 3 bases and J by 7 bases. Per germline, CDR1 DFQATT and CDR2 SNEGSKA (reference sequence). The CDR3 protein is CSASRTSGIGELFF. CDR3 sequence (DNA): TGCAGTGCTAGCAGGACTAGCGGGATCGGGGAGCTGTTTTTT.

Concerning this clonotype: The size of this beta chain means little, since it is a stray read in a library made for alpha chains. This chain joins TRBV5-1 and TRBJ2-1, with 12 bases lining up with TRBD2. Germline V gives CDR1 SGHRS, CDR2 YFSETQ. This CDR3 has 15 amino acids. V lost 3 bases and J lost 6; bases outside the gene matches: 4. This CDR3 is CASSSTSGRGNEQFF. The CDR3 DNA sequence: TGCGCCAGCAGCTCGACTAGCGGGAGAGGCAATGAGCAGTTCTTC.

To note about this clonotype: A library made for alpha chains picked up this beta chain off target, so its size means little. CDR3 loop: CASSLRDTPYNEQFF. In nucleotides, the CDR3 is TGTGCCAGCAGCTTACGGGACACCCCTTACAATGAGCAGTTCTTC. The chain couples TRBV11-3 to TRBJ2-1; maybe TRBD1 (6 bases). The V end was cut by 2 bases, the J end by 4 bases, with 12 bases between. Germline-derived CDR1 and CDR2 are SGHNT and YENEEA. The CDR3 length is 15 residues.

Remarks on this clonotype: Since the library was made to target alpha chains, this beta chain is a stray read and its abundance is not meaningful. The gene calls are TRBV15 and TRBJ2-3; 10 bases are a match to TRBD2. In germline, CDR1 is LNHNV, CDR2 YYDKDF (reference sequence). J was trimmed by 2 bases and V by 4 bases; bases with no gene match: 6. The CDR3 contains 16 residues. CDR3 loop: CATSTIAGGLTDTQYF. DNA of the CDR3: TGTGCCACCAGCACAATAGCGGGAGGCCTCACAGATACGCAGTATTTT.

Worth noting for this clonotype: This beta chain slipped into a library made for alpha chains as a stray read, so its size is not meaningful. V usage is TRBV2 and J usage is TRBJ2-5; D is possibly TRBD1 (5 bases). There are 19 residues in the CDR3. The germline V and J ends were trimmed by 0 bases and 1 base, with 21 bases remaining between them. The V gene's germline CDR1 is SNHLY and CDR2 FYNNEI. CDR3 in amino acids: CASSEAMDTPSSSQETQYF. As DNA, the CDR3 is TGTGCCAGCAGTGAAGCGATGGACACTCCCAGTTCGTCCCAAGAGACCCAGTACTTC. The full variable domain, with the rest looked up from reference TRBV2 and TRBJ2-5, is EPEVTQTPSHQVTQMGQEVILRCVPISNHLYFYWYRQILGQKVEFLVSFYNNEISEKSEIFDDQFSVERPDGSNFTLKIRSTKLEDSAMYFCASSEAMDTPSSSQETQYFGPGTRLLVL.